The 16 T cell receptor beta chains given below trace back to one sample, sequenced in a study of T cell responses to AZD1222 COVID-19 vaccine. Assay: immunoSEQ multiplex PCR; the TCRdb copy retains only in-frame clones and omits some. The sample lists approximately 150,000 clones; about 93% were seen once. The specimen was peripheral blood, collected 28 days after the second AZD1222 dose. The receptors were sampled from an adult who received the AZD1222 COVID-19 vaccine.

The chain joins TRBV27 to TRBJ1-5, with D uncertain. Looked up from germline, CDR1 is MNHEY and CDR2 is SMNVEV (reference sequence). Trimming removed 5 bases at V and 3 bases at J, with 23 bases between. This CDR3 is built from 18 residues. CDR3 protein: CASSPLRGDSRPNQPQHF. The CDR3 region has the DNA TGTGCCAGCAGTCCGCTTCGGGGTGACTCCCGGCCCAATCAGCCCCAGCATTTT.

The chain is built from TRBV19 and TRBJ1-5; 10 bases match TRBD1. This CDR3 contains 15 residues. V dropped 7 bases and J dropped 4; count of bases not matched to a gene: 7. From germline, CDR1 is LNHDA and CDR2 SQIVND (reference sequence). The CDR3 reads CASKRTGGENQPQHF. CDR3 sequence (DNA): TGTGCCAGTAAGAGGACAGGGGGTGAAAATCAGCCCCAGCATTTT.

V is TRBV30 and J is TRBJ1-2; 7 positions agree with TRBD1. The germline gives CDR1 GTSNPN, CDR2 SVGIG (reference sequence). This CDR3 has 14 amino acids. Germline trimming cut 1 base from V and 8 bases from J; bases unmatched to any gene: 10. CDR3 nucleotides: TGTGCCTGGAGTGAGGGACAGAAGTATGGAGGCTACACCTTC. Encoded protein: CAWSEGQKYGGYTF.

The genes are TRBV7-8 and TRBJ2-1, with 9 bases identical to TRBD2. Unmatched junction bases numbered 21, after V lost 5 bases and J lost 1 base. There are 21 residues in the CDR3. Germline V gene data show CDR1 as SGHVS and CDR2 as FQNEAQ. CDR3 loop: CASSKRVWGLADMGSYNEQFF. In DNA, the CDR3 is TGTGCCAGCAGCAAGCGGGTTTGGGGACTAGCTGACATGGGGTCCTACAATGAGCAGTTCTTC. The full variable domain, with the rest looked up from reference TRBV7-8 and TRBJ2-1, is GAGVSQSPRYKVAKRGQDVALRCDPISGHVSLFWYQQALGQGPEFLTYFQNEAQLDKSGLPSDRFFAERPEGSVSTLKIQRTQQEDSAVYLCASSKRVWGLADMGSYNEQFFGPGTRLTVL.

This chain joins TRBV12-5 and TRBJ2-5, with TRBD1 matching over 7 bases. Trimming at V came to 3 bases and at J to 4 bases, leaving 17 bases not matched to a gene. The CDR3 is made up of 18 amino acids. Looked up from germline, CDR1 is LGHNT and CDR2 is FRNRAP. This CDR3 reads CASGFELRQGYGPETQYF. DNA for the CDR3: TGTGCTAGTGGTTTCGAGCTCCGACAGGGCTACGGCCCAGAGACCCAGTACTTC.

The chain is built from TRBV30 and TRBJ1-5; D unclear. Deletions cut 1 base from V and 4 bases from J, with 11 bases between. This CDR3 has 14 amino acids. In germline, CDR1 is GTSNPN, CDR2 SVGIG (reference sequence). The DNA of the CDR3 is TGTGCCTGGAGTGAGGGTGTTGGGAATCAGCCCCAGCATTTT. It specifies CAWSEGVGNQPQHF.

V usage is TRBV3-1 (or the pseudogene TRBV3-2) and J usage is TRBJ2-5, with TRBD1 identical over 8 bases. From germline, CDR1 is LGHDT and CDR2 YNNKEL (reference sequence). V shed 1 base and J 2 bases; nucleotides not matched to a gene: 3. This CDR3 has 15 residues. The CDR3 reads CASSQVRTGQETQYF. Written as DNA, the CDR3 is TGTGCCAGCAGCCAAGTCCGGACAGGGCAAGAGACCCAGTACTTC.

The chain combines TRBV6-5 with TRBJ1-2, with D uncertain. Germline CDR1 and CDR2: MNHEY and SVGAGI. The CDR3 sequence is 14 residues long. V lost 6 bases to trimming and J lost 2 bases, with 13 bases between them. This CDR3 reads CASRDAGGNYGYTF. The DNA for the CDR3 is TGTGCCAGCAGGGACGCCGGCGGGAACTATGGCTACACCTTC.

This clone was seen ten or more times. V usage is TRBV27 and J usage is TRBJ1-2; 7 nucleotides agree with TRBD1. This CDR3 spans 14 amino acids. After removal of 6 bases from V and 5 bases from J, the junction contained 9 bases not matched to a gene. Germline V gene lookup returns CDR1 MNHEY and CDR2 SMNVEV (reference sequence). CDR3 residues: CASRSGGGMYGYTF. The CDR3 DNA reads TGTGCCAGCAGATCAGGGGGAGGCATGTATGGCTACACCTTC.

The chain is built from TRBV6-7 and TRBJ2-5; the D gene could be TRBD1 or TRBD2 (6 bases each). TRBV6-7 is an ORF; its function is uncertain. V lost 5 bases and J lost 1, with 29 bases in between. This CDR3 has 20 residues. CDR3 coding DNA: TGTGCCAGCAGTCCGACGATAGGGGGGCACACAGGGAGAGGCCAAGAGACCCAGTACTTC. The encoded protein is CASSPTIGGHTGRGQETQYF.

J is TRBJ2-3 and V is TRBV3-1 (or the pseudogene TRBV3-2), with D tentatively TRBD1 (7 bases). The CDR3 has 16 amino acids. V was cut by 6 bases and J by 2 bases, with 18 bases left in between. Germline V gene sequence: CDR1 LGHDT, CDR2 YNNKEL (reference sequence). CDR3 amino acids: CASRAKEGAYTDTQYF. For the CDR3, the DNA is TGTGCCAGCAGAGCCAAGGAGGGGGCCTACACAGATACGCAGTATTTT.

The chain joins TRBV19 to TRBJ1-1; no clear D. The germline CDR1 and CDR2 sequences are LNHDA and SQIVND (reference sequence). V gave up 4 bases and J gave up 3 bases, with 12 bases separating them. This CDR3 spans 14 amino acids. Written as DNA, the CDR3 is TGTGCCAGTAGTAAGGCGTCAGCTTACACTGAAGCTTTCTTT. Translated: CASSKASAYTEAFF.

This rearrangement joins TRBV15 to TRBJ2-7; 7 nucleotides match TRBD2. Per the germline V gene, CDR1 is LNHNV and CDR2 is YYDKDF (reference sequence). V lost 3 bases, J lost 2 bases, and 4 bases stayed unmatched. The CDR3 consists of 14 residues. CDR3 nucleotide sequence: TGTGCCACCAGCAGTTTCGCGGGAGCCTACGAGCAGTACTTC. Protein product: CATSSFAGAYEQYF.

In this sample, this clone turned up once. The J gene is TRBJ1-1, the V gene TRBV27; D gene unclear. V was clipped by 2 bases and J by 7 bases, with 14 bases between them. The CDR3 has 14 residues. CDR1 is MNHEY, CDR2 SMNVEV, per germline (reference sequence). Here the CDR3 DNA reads TGTGCCAGCAGTTTAGGGAACAGAGTGGGTGAAGCTTTCTTT. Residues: CASSLGNRVGEAFF.

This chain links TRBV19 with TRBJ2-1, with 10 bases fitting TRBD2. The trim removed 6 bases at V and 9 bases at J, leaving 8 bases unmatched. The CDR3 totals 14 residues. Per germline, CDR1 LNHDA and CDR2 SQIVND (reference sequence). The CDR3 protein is CASRGGTSVSEQFF. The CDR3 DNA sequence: TGTGCCAGTAGGGGGGGGACTAGCGTTAGTGAGCAGTTCTTC.

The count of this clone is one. The CDR3 region has the DNA TGTGCCAGCAGTGAAGGACTAGCGGGAGGTTGGGGCACAGATACGCAGTATTTT. Protein: CASSEGLAGGWGTDTQYF. The chain carries TRBV6-1 and TRBJ2-3, with 13 bases lining up with TRBD2. CDR1 and CDR2 from the germline V gene are MNHNS and SASEGT. After removal of 1 base from V and 1 base from J, the junction contained 5 bases not matched to a gene. The CDR3 is made up of 18 amino acids.